The next 13 T cell receptor beta chains were all read from a single sample in a study of Ad26.COV2.S vaccination and SARS-CoV-2 variants. Treatment specified: 15 to 20 received Ad26.COV2.S at low or high dose, single or two shots; about five received placebo; per-sample allocation not given. Samples came from day 63 after the first vaccine or placebo injection. The repertoire was sequenced with immunoSEQ multiplex PCR; TCRdb's copy has only in-frame clones and lacks some. The sample consists of about 680,000 clones, roughly 90% of them appearing once. The specimen was peripheral blood, collected in a trial of Ad26.COV2.S vaccine versus placebo. These receptors were obtained from a person between 18 and 60 years old who received the Ad26.COV2.S COVID-19 vaccine or a placebo.

V is TRBV4-1 and J is TRBJ2-7; possibly TRBD1 for D (6 bases). In germline, CDR1 is MGHRA, CDR2 YSYEKL. The CDR3 runs 13 residues. Trimming took 4 bases from V and 3 from J, leaving 10 bases between them. The CDR3 reads CASSRGHIYEQYF. CDR3 DNA: TGCGCCAGCAGCCGGGGGCACATCTACGAGCAGTACTTC.

This chain links TRBV24-1 with TRBJ2-2; possibly TRBD1 for D (5 bases). Per the germline V gene, CDR1 is KGHDR and CDR2 is SFDVKD. V was cut by 3 bases and J by 7 bases, with 8 bases left in between. The CDR3 runs to 13 residues. For the CDR3, the DNA is TGTGCCACCAGTGATGACGACAGCGGGGAGCTGTTTTTT. Translation gives CATSDDDSGELFF.

The gene calls are TRBV18 and TRBJ2-7; no clear D gene. V was cut by 3 bases and J by 4 bases, with 7 bases left in between. CDR3 size: 12 residues. Germline-derived CDR1 and CDR2 are KGHSH and LQKENI. The CDR3 bases are TGTGCCAGCTCACCGTACAGATACGAGCAGTACTTC. This encodes CASSPYRYEQYF.

The V gene is TRBV18, the J gene TRBJ2-5; no clear D gene. The V gene's germline CDR1 is KGHSH and CDR2 LQKENI. V was pared by 3 bases and J by 5 bases, with 10 bases between. This CDR3 contains 13 residues. CDR3 region: CASSPGSGETQYF. The CDR3 nucleotides are TGTGCCAGCTCACCCGGGTCTGGGGAGACCCAGTACTTC.

With respect to this clone: The same CDR3 is also encoded by other DNA sequences in this sample. The gene calls are TRBV7-9 and TRBJ2-7, with D possibly matching TRBD1 (5 bases). The CDR3 is made up of 12 amino acids. The germline gives CDR1 SEHNR, CDR2 FQNEAQ (reference sequence). V lost 5 bases, J lost 2 bases, and 7 bases lay in between. The CDR3 nucleotides read TGTGCCAGCAGCCCGACAGCCTACGAGCAGTACTTC. Translated: CASSPTAYEQYF.

The genes are TRBV20-1 and TRBJ2-5, with D tentatively TRBD1 or TRBD2 (7 bases each). CDR1 and CDR2 (germline): DFQATT, SNEGSKA (reference sequence). V was pared by 3 bases and J by 3 bases, with 20 bases between. The CDR3 extends over 16 amino acids. This chain's CDR3 is CSASQGGEVVEETQYF. The CDR3 DNA reads as TGCAGTGCTAGTCAGGGGGGGGAGGTCGTCGAAGAGACCCAGTACTTC.

The rearrangement links TRBV29-1 to TRBJ1-2; D is perhaps TRBD1 (6 bases). CDR3 length: 14 residues. Per the germline V gene, CDR1 is SQVTM and CDR2 is ANQGSEA. V was trimmed by 1 base and J by 4 bases, leaving 13 bases between them. The CDR3 loop reads CSVEGSRGRYGYTF. The DNA of the CDR3 is TGCAGCGTTGAAGGAAGCAGGGGACGCTATGGCTACACCTTC.

This clone turned up a few times. V and J are TRBV27 and TRBJ1-1; D not certain. Trimming left V 4 bases short and J 1 base short, with 10 bases between. In germline, CDR1 is MNHEY, CDR2 SMNVEV (reference sequence). The CDR3 length is 14 residues. The CDR3 sequence is CASSYGRGNTEAFF. The CDR3 coding sequence is TGTGCCAGCAGTTACGGACGGGGGAACACTGAAGCTTTCTTT.

This clone was picked up a small number of times. J is TRBJ1-1 and V is TRBV4-3; 8 nucleotides align to TRBD1. The CDR3 runs 15 residues. CDR1 and CDR2 from the germline V gene are LGHNA and YSLEER. Trimming cost V 4 bases and J 0 bases; bases outside gene matches: 4. The CDR3 spells CASSRGQGMNTEAFF. The CDR3 DNA sequence: TGCGCCAGCAGCCGTGGACAGGGAATGAACACTGAAGCTTTCTTT.

V usage is TRBV3-1 (or the pseudogene TRBV3-2) and J usage is TRBJ1-1, with 7 bases matching TRBD1. V lost 3 bases, J lost 1 base, and 5 bases stayed unmatched. The CDR3 loop spans 15 amino acids. CDR1 LGHDT and CDR2 YNNKEL come from the germline V gene (reference sequence). Written as DNA, the CDR3 is TGTGCCAGCAGCCATGAGGGACAGAAGAACACTGAAGCTTTCTTT. Its translation is CASSHEGQKNTEAFF.

This clone has more than one count but fewer than ten. Other DNA variants within this sample encode the same CDR3. The gene calls are TRBV11-2 and TRBJ2-3; 8 bases fit TRBD2. Unmatched junction bases numbered 5, after V lost 0 bases and J lost 3 bases. In germline, CDR1 is SGHAT, CDR2 FQNNGV. This CDR3 comprises 16 residues. The CDR3 sequence is CASSLDRGGGTDTQYF. Written as DNA, the CDR3 is TGTGCCAGCAGCTTAGATCGTGGCGGGGGGACAGATACGCAGTATTTT.

This rearrangement joins TRBV5-6 to TRBJ2-2; D may be TRBD1 (5 bases). Germline V gene sequence: CDR1 SGHDT, CDR2 YYEEEE. The CDR3 extends over 16 amino acids. Trimming shortened V by 0 bases and J by 3 bases, and 12 bases separated the two germline ends. DNA of the CDR3: TGTGCCAGCAGCTTGGGGCCAGGGTCTCACACCGGGGAGCTGTTTTTT. It specifies CASSLGPGSHTGELFF.

The chain carries TRBV4-3 and TRBJ2-1; a weak D match, TRBD1 (6 bases). Germline V gene lookup returns CDR1 LGHNA and CDR2 YSLEER. V lost 4 bases to trimming and J lost 12 bases, with 22 bases between them. This CDR3 has 15 amino acids. CDR3 nucleotides: TGCGCCAGCAGCCGTGACAGGTCCCTAACAAGGGGGCAGTTCTTC. Its protein product is CASSRDRSLTRGQFF.